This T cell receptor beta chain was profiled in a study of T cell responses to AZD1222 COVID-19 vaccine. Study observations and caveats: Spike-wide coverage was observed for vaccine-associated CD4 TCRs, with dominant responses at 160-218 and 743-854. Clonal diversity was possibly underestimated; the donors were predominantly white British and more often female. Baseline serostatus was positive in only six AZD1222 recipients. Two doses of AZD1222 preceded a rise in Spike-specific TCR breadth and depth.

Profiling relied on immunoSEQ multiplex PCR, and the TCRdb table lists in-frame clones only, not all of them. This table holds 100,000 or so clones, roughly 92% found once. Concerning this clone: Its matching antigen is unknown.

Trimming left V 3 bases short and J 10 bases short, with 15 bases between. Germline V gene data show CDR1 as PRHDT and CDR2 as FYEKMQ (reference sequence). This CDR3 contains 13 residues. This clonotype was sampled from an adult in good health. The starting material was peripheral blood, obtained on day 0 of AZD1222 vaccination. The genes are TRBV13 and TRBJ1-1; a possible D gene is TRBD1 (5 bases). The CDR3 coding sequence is TGTGCCAGCAGCTTGGGGGATTTCGTAGGAGCTTTCTTT. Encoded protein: CASSLGDFVGAFF.